This TCR beta chain was documented in a study of cytomegalovirus exposure and HLA in healthy donors. This clone was counted between two and nine times. Its antigen is not known. The same CDR3 arises from other DNA sequences in this sample as well. The CDR3 is made up of 16 amino acids. The V gene lost 0 bases and the J gene lost 1 base, with 11 bases spanning the gap. From germline, CDR1 is MNHEY and CDR2 SVGAGI. The PCR was carried out with 60 Vbeta primers and 13 Jbeta primers. Method: immunoSEQ multiplex PCR; TCRdb's copy keeps in-frame clones and lacks some. The data contain 150,000 to 200,000 clones, around 70% of them singletons. Points from the study as a whole: Through in vitro validation, a few CMV-associated chains were shown to be specific for CMV antigens. One variant, a missense change in DCLRE1C, was linked in a later analysis to TCR beta V- and J-gene trimming.

The chain is built from TRBV6-5 and TRBJ2-3; maybe TRBD2 (5 bases). What was sequenced was PBMCs. The receptor's source is a man in his late teens or twenties in good health and CMV-seropositive. CDR3 sequence: CASSYSASGGTDTQYF. Written as DNA, the CDR3 is TGTGCCAGCAGTTACTCCGCCAGCGGAGGCACAGATACGCAGTATTTT.